A single sample gave rise to the 25 T cell receptor beta chains below, sequenced in a study of OX40 agonist ivuxolimab in advanced cancers. Data came from immunoSEQ multiplex PCR; TCRdb stores just in-frame clones and leaves some out. The data contain about 120,000 clones, roughly nine tenths of them singletons. The material sequenced was CD4+ or CD8+ T cells sorted from blood, taken in a trial of the OX40 agonist ivuxolimab. The receptors were sampled from an adult with an advanced solid tumor such as melanoma, head and neck, liver or kidney cancer.

V gene TRBV2 combines with J gene TRBJ1-3, with no clear D. This CDR3 comprises 12 residues. Germline V gene lookup returns CDR1 SNHLY and CDR2 FYNNEI. Deletions cut 3 bases from V and 4 bases from J, with 4 bases between. DNA of the CDR3: TGTGCCAGCAGTGACAGAGGAAACACCATATATTTT. This gives the protein CASSDRGNTIYF.

This chain connects TRBV18 to TRBJ2-5, with D uncertain. The CDR3 is 14 amino acids. Trimming stripped 6 bases from V and 2 bases from J, with 13 bases between. From germline, CDR1 is KGHSH and CDR2 LQKENI. CDR3 region: CASSPPAGQETQYF. Written as DNA, the CDR3 is TGTGCCAGCTCCCCCCCCGCTGGTCAAGAGACCCAGTACTTC.

The count of this clone is one. The chain links TRBV2 to TRBJ2-7; D not resolved. V lost 6 bases and J lost 8, with 14 bases in between. There are 12 residues in the CDR3. CDR1 SNHLY and CDR2 FYNNEI come from the germline V gene. The CDR3 DNA reads as TGTGCCAGCAGCCCCGACCCTGGCAAGCAGTACTTC. It codes for CASSPDPGKQYF.

The chain has TRBV7-2 and TRBJ1-1; D perhaps matches TRBD1 (6 bases). The V end lost 5 bases, the J end lost 0 bases, and 10 bases lay between the germline ends. Germline V CDR1 and CDR2: SGHTA, FQGNSA. The CDR3 contains 14 residues. CDR3 bases: TGTGCCAGCAGCCCGGACAGTCTGAACACTGAAGCTTTCTTT. Encoded protein: CASSPDSLNTEAFF.

The chain combines TRBV19 with TRBJ2-2; D possibly uses TRBD1 or TRBD2 (5 bases each). V was trimmed by 0 bases and J by 5 bases, leaving 10 bases between them. The CDR3 is 15 residues long. Germline V gene data show CDR1 as LNHDA and CDR2 as SQIVND (reference sequence). In DNA form, the CDR3 reads TGTGCCAGTAGTATAGACCCGAGGGGAACCGGGGAGCTGTTTTTT. Its translation is CASSIDPRGTGELFF.

V usage is TRBV7-2 and J usage is TRBJ2-2; no reliable D call. Trimming cost V 10 bases and J 0 bases, with 9 bases left between them. The CDR3 is made up of 13 amino acids. Germline CDR1 reads SGHTA; CDR2 reads FQGNSA. The DNA for the CDR3 is TGTGCCATTCGGACGGCGAACACCGGGGAGCTGTTTTTT. This encodes CAIRTANTGELFF.

This clone has only one observation. The rearrangement joins TRBV30 to TRBJ2-7; either TRBD1 or TRBD2 may supply D (5 bases each). Deletions cut 1 base from V and 10 bases from J, with 11 bases between. Germline CDR1 GTSNPN, CDR2 SVGIG (reference sequence). The CDR3 has 11 residues. CDR3 residues: CAWSGSWDQYF. In nucleotides, the CDR3 is TGTGCCTGGAGTGGGAGTTGGGACCAGTACTTC.

The chain uses TRBV7-8 and TRBJ2-1; D perhaps matches TRBD1 (7 bases). The CDR3 is made up of 16 amino acids. V lost 0 bases, J lost 2 bases, and 11 bases lay in between. Germline CDR1 and CDR2: SGHVS and FQNEAQ. This CDR3 reads CASSLAEGAAYNEQFF. As DNA, the CDR3 is TGTGCCAGCAGCTTAGCGGAGGGGGCGGCCTACAATGAGCAGTTCTTC.

The chain joins TRBV7-9 to TRBJ1-5; 7 nucleotides agree with TRBD1. V lost 1 base, J lost 5 bases, and 2 bases stayed unmatched. Germline loops: CDR1 SEHNR, CDR2 FQNEAQ (reference sequence). The CDR3 runs 14 residues. CDR3 protein: CASSLGQGHQPQHF. In DNA, the CDR3 is TGTGCCAGCAGCTTAGGACAGGGCCATCAGCCCCAGCATTTT. Combining the CDR3 with reference TRBV7-9 and TRBJ1-5 gives the whole variable domain DTGVSQNPRHKITKRGQNVTFRCDPISEHNRLYWYRQTLGQGPEFLTYFQNEAQLEKSRLLSDRFSAERPKGSFSTLEIQRTEQGDSAMYLCASSLGQGHQPQHFGDGTRLSIL.

This clone turned up a few times. The chain joins TRBV28 to TRBJ1-5, with a possible D match to TRBD1 (6 bases). There are 15 residues in the CDR3. V was trimmed by 3 bases and J by 2 bases, leaving 11 bases between them. Germline CDR1 is MDHEN and CDR2 is SYDVKM. The CDR3 DNA reads as TGTGCCAGCAGTTTTGGAGGGGGGGGCAATCAGCCCCAGCATTTT. Translating it yields CASSFGGGGNQPQHF.

A remark on this clone: The germline gene is not matched at one end of the junction; a read error may be the cause. The rearrangement links TRBV7-7 to TRBJ2-1; D could derive from TRBD1 or TRBD2 (5 bases each). CDR3 length equals 13 residues. CDR1 is SSHAT and CDR2 is FNYEAQ in the germline V gene (reference sequence). CDR3 in DNA: TGTGCTAGCAGCTTAGCAGAGGGGAGTGAGCAGTTCTTC. Its translation: CASSLAEGSEQFF. Based on the CDR3 plus reference TRBV7-7 and TRBJ2-1, the full variable domain is GAGVSQSPRYKVTKRGQDVTLRCDPISSHATLYWYQQALGQGPEFLTYFNYEAQPDKSGLPSDRFSAERPEGSISTLTIQRTEQRDSAMYRCASSLAEGSEQFFGPGTRLTVL.

The chain employs TRBV30 and TRBJ1-4; 7 positions agree with TRBD1. Trimming at V came to 5 bases and at J to 7 bases, leaving 7 bases not matched to a gene. Germline values: CDR1 GTSNPN, CDR2 SVGIG (reference sequence). This CDR3 spans 13 amino acids. CDR3 sequence reads: CAWSEGATEKLFF. The CDR3 DNA reads TGTGCCTGGTCTGAGGGGGCTACTGAAAAACTGTTTTTT.

The V call is TRBV30, the J call TRBJ2-1; 7 positions agree with TRBD2. Germline V gives CDR1 GTSNPN, CDR2 SVGIG (reference sequence). This CDR3 has 14 amino acids. The V segment lost 2 bases and the J segment 9 bases; nucleotides outside the gene matches: 10. The CDR3 region is CAWSRGRGEGEQFF. Here the CDR3 DNA reads TGTGCCTGGAGTCGTGGCCGGGGGGAAGGTGAGCAGTTCTTC. Using reference TRBV30 and TRBJ2-1 for the parts outside the CDR3, the full variable domain is SQTIHQWPATLVQPVGSPLSLECTVEGTSNPNLYWYRQAAGRGLQLLFYSVGIGQISSEVPQNLSASRPQDRQFILSSKKLLLSDSGFYLCAWSRGRGEGEQFFGPGTRLTVL.

The chain combines TRBV6-5 with TRBJ1-2; D uncertain. CDR1 and CDR2 from the germline V gene are MNHEY and SVGAGI. The CDR3 spans 14 residues. Trimming pared 0 bases from V and 8 bases from J, leaving 13 bases between. The CDR3 sequence is CASSYSRDLGGYTF. CDR3 DNA sequence: TGTGCCAGCAGTTACTCACGCGACTTAGGAGGCTACACCTTC.

The chain employs TRBV6-5 and TRBJ1-1; 10 positions agree with TRBD1. This CDR3 contains 15 residues. With 2 bases clipped from V and 4 bases from J, the junction kept 4 bases outside the gene matches. Germline V gives CDR1 MNHEY, CDR2 SVGAGI. The CDR3 sequence is CASSYLGQGGTEAFF. The CDR3 DNA sequence: TGTGCCAGCAGTTACCTTGGACAGGGGGGCACTGAAGCTTTCTTT.

The chain combines TRBV5-4 with TRBJ2-3; 11 nucleotides line up with TRBD2. Germline trimming cut 4 bases from V and 4 bases from J; bases unmatched to any gene: 2. The CDR3 sequence is 14 residues long. Germline V CDR1 and CDR2: SGHNT, YYREEE (reference sequence). This CDR3 reads CASSELAGADTQYF. For the CDR3, the DNA is TGTGCCAGCAGCGAACTAGCGGGGGCAGATACGCAGTATTTT.

The chain is built from TRBV7-3 and TRBJ1-2; 12 positions agree with TRBD1. Germline assignment: CDR1 SGHTA and CDR2 FQGTGA. The CDR3 sequence is 15 residues long. V was pared by 5 bases and J by 3 bases, with 4 bases of the junction left unmatched. In nucleotides, the CDR3 is TGTGCCAGCAGCGCGGGACAGGGGGCGCACTATGGCTACACCTTC. It translates to CASSAGQGAHYGYTF.

V and J are TRBV5-1 and TRBJ2-7; tentative D call: TRBD1 (6 bases). CDR1 and CDR2 from the germline V gene are SGHRS and YFSETQ. The CDR3 has 14 residues. Trimming cost V 1 base and J 2 bases, with 10 bases left between them. The CDR3, as DNA: TGCGCCAGCAGCTTGCGGACAGAGGCCTACGAGCAGTACTTC. Translation: CASSLRTEAYEQYF. Variable domain in full (rest from reference TRBV5-1 and TRBJ2-7): KAGVTQTPRYLIKTRGQQVTLSCSPISGHRSVSWYQQTPGQGLQFLFEYFSETQRNKGNFPGRFSGRQFSNSRSEMNVSTLELGDSALYLCASSLRTEAYEQYFGPGTRLTVT.

The chain uses TRBV28 and TRBJ2-1; D unclear. This CDR3 region has 12 residues. V gave up 11 bases and J gave up 8 bases, with 16 bases separating them. Germline V lookup: CDR1 MDHEN, CDR2 SYDVKM. This chain's CDR3 is CAGAVLGHEQFF. The DNA for the CDR3 is TGTGCCGGAGCAGTCTTAGGGCATGAGCAGTTCTTC.

The chain recombines TRBV28 with TRBJ1-2, with D possibly TRBD1 on 6 matching bases. The CDR3 length is 14 residues. Trimming shortened V by 4 bases and J by 2 bases, and 11 bases separated the two germline ends. The germline gives CDR1 MDHEN, CDR2 SYDVKM. The CDR3 loop reads CASSSGDRNYGYTF. The CDR3 DNA reads as TGTGCCAGCAGTTCCGGTGACAGGAACTATGGCTACACCTTC.

The sample holds a few counts of this clone. The chain couples TRBV27 to TRBJ1-6; D call uncertain. V was pared by 5 bases and J by 5 bases, with 13 bases between. Germline V gene lookup returns CDR1 MNHEY and CDR2 SMNVEV (reference sequence). The CDR3 extends over 15 amino acids. DNA for the CDR3: TGTGCCAGCAGTGGCTACTTACGGGATAATTCACCCCTCCACTTT. It encodes CASSGYLRDNSPLHF.

The chain links TRBV28 to TRBJ1-2, with D maybe TRBD1 (6 bases). Deletions cut 2 bases from V and 5 bases from J, with 12 bases between. This CDR3 has 14 residues. Per germline, CDR1 MDHEN and CDR2 SYDVKM. Here the CDR3 DNA reads TGTGCCAGCAGTTTAGGGGGGCAGGGGTATGGCTACACCTTC. Protein sequence: CASSLGGQGYGYTF.

The chain recombines TRBV10-3 with TRBJ2-4, with 11 bases fitting TRBD1. The CDR3 is made up of 16 amino acids. CDR1 is ENHRY and CDR2 is SYGVKD in the germline V gene. The junction had 4 bases not matched to a gene; V was cut back by 0 bases and J by 6 bases. CDR3 loop: CAISESQDRGRNIQYF. The CDR3 DNA reads as TGTGCCATCAGTGAGTCGCAGGACAGGGGGCGAAACATTCAGTACTTC.

CDR3 DNA sequence: TGTGCCAGCAGTCAGGGAAAAGAGACCCAGTACTTC. Residues: CASSQGKETQYF. V is TRBV28 and J is TRBJ2-5; tentative D call: TRBD1 (5 bases). The germline V gene encodes CDR1 MDHEN and CDR2 SYDVKM. Trimming left V 5 bases short and J 3 bases short, with 7 bases between. The length of the CDR3 is 12 residues.

The chain combines TRBV6-5 with TRBJ2-7, with D maybe TRBD2 (5 bases). The CDR3 loop spans 14 amino acids. Germline V gene data show CDR1 as MNHEY and CDR2 as SVGAGI. Trimming stripped 6 bases from V and 6 bases from J, with 18 bases between. The DNA of the CDR3 is TGTGCCAGCAGAATGCACGGGGTAACCCCCGAGCAGTACTTC. Its translation is CASRMHGVTPEQYF.